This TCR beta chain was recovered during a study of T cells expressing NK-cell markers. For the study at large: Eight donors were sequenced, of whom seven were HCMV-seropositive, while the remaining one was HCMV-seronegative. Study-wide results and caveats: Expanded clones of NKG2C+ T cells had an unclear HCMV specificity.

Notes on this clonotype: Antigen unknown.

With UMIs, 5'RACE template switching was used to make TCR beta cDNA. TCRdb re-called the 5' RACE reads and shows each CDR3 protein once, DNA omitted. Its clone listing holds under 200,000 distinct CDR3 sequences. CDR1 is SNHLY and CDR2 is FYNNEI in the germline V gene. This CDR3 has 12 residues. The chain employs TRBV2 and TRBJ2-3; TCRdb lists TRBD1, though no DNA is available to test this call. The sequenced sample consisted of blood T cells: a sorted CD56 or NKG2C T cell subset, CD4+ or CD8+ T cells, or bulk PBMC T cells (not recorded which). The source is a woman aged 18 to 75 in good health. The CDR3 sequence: CASSPSGGAQYF.